A selection of T cell receptor beta chains follows, all from one sample in a study of CD8+ T cells in alopecia areata. Measured with immunoSEQ multiplex PCR; TCRdb has only the in-frame clones, and not every one. The repertoire has about 100,000 clones, 44% of them found once; the top ten carry less than 20%. The source material was CD8+ T cells sorted from blood, sampled at week 24, from a patient treated with tofacitinib. These receptors were taken from a human donor with alopecia areata. The CDR3 runs from the conserved cysteine through the conserved F or W. A D gene is named only where the DNA matches it firmly. Size is omitted from some rows. Given values are once, few, many or a class for expanded clones.

j_call: TRBJ1-1
v_call: TRBV15
d_call: .
clone_size: .
cdr3_nt: TGTGCCACCAGACTTACAGATACTTACACTGAAGCTTTCTTT
cdr3_aa: CATRLTDTYTEAFF

j_call: TRBJ1-1
v_call: TRBV13
d_call: .
clone_size: .
cdr3_nt: TGTGCCAGCAGCTTGACGGGGGAGGCGGACACTGAAGCTTTCTTT
cdr3_aa: CASSLTGEADTEAFF

j_call: TRBJ1-2
v_call: TRBV29-1
d_call: .
clone_size: few
cdr3_nt: TGCAGCGTTGAGATGTGGGCTCCCTATGGCTACACCTTC
cdr3_aa: CSVEMWAPYGYTF

j_call: TRBJ2-5
v_call: TRBV2
d_call: .
clone_size: .
cdr3_nt: TGTGCCAGCTGGGCAGGATGGGGATCTATGGAGACCCAGTACTTC
cdr3_aa: CASWAGWGSMETQYF

j_call: TRBJ2-7
v_call: TRBV29-1
d_call: TRBD1
clone_size: .
cdr3_nt: TGCAGCGCCCGGACAGGGGAAAACTACGAGCAGTACTTC
cdr3_aa: CSARTGENYEQYF

j_call: TRBJ2-5
v_call: TRBV4-2
d_call: TRBD2
clone_size: .
cdr3_nt: TGTGCCAGCAGCCAAGATGTTGTTCATTGGGAGGGTACACGTTCAGAGACCCAGTACTTC
cdr3_aa: CASSQDVVHWEGTRSETQYF

j_call: TRBJ2-2
v_call: TRBV7-2
d_call: .
clone_size: .
cdr3_nt: TGTGCCAGCAGCTTATCCCCTTCCCCCGGGGAGCTGTTTTTT
cdr3_aa: CASSLSPSPGELFF

j_call: TRBJ1-1
v_call: TRBV29-1
d_call: .
clone_size: .
cdr3_nt: TGCAGCGTGACTGACAGGATGAACACTGAAGCTTTCTTT
cdr3_aa: CSVTDRMNTEAFF

j_call: TRBJ2-6
v_call: TRBV27
d_call: .
clone_size: few
cdr3_nt: TGTGCCAGCAGCACGCTCTCCGGGGGCGACAGCTCTGGGGCCAACGTCCTGACTTTC
cdr3_aa: CASSTLSGGDSSGANVLTF

j_call: TRBJ2-7
v_call: TRBV28
d_call: .
clone_size: .
cdr3_nt: TGTGCCAGCAGTTTCCGGTCCTACGAGCAGTACTTC
cdr3_aa: CASSFRSYEQYF

j_call: TRBJ2-2
v_call: TRBV4-2
d_call: .
clone_size: .
cdr3_nt: TGTGCCAGCAGCCAAGATACCTCGGTAATGGGGGAGCTGTTTTTT
cdr3_aa: CASSQDTSVMGELFF

j_call: TRBJ2-1
v_call: TRBV7-9
d_call: TRBD1
clone_size: few
cdr3_nt: TGTGCCAGCAGCTTAAGAAATCCGGGACAGGGGATCGATGAGCAGTTCTTC
cdr3_aa: CASSLRNPGQGIDEQFF

j_call: TRBJ2-1
v_call: TRBV5-1
d_call: .
clone_size: .
cdr3_nt: TGCGCCAGCAGCTTGGGGGGCTCCTACAATGAGCAGTTCTTC
cdr3_aa: CASSLGGSYNEQFF